This TCR beta chain was profiled in a study of T cells after yellow fever vaccination (dated by TCRdb to between 2019 and 2020). Broadly, across the study: The SMART-Seq v4 Ultra Low Input RNA kit was used to prepare libraries from fractions with low cell numbers. Blood was drawn at multiple timepoints before and after primary and secondary immunization, with bulk PBMC replicates and cell subsets isolated. To follow T-cell clones before and after both primary and booster YFV17D yellow fever vaccination, bulk TCR alpha and beta repertoires underwent longitudinal sequencing. Two healthy male donors made up the cohort, one aged 18 to 29 years and the other aged 30 to 40 years. The paper's findings and limits, for the study overall: Compared with the primary T-cell response, the secondary T-cell response was faster but weaker, reaching its peak on day 5 rather than on day 15. After the booster, most clones that had expanded after primary vaccination were detected again (approximately 96% of CD4 and over 75% of CD8), suggesting broad maintenance of memory. A small share of clonotypes was detected in both CD4 and CD8 compartments, with the overlap likely arising from convergent recombination. Computational filtering was needed because FACS-sorted repertoires could contain abundant contaminating clonotypes from the bulk population. Only two donors were included in the study, so the extent to which the findings can be generalized is limited.

The sample's treatment or condition label is to be understood as: live attenuated yellow fever vaccine strain. Two biological replicates of bulk PBMCs were collected at each blood-draw timepoint. PBMCs were isolated from peripheral blood using a standard Ficoll-Paque protocol. RNA was extracted with TriZol from bulk PBMCs, CD4 and CD8 fractions, and dextramer-positive and dextramer-negative fractions. Its CDR3 holds 15 amino acids, cysteine through phenylalanine. The CDR3 DNA has 45 bases and is translated from base 1. As encoded in the germline V gene, CDR1 is SGHRS while CDR2 is YFSETQ. V is pared back by 4 bases and J by 7 bases, with 18 bases lying between the germline termini. TCR cDNA was synthesized by 5'RACE template switching, through which a universal primer site and unique molecular identifiers were introduced. Priming for cDNA synthesis came from both the TCR alpha and TCR beta constant segments. Two PCR steps were used to amplify libraries, with sample barcodes and sequencing adapters being added in the second step. Libraries were sequenced on Illumina HiSeq 2500 (2x100 bp) or NovaSeq (2x150 bp). Per the authors' processing: Demultiplexing of reads and collapsing into UMI consensus sequences were performed with MIGEC, and V(D)J alignment was carried out with MiXCR. Vaccine-responding clonotypes were defined with edgeR using replicate PBMC samples, requiring FDR below 0.01 and a log2 fold change above 5 up to day 15. Each bulk clonotype was labeled CD4 or CD8 based on which sequenced repertoire, CD4 or CD8, contained the clonotype at higher abundance. TCRdb reprocessed the public reads (quality trimming at Q25 with fastp, clone calling with MiXCR) and kept in-frame beta chains. For every CDR3 protein sequence, its rows merge into one entry that carries the most common genes and DNA. The V and J calls and clone size come from TCRdb's table, not from the authors' own analysis. The sample table records some 500,000 distinct CDR3 sequences; less than 15% of these occur just once. The ten largest clones represent around 15% of the sample.

On this clonotype: Its antigen is unknown. No qualities accompany the bases; no much larger clone lies one base away.

In this chain, TRBV5-1 is recombined with TRBJ2-1, with the D gene not clear enough to name. The sample here was PBMCs, taken on the day of the yellow fever booster vaccination. The source of this sequence is a young man who received the YFV17D yellow fever vaccine. Here the CDR3 is given as CASSRPVGQMNEQFF. The DNA is TGCGCCAGCAGCCGACCTGTCGGGCAGATGAATGAGCAGTTCTTC.